Following are 18 T cell receptor beta chains from one sample sequenced in a study of T cells after yellow fever vaccination. TCRdb re-called the 5' RACE reads with MiXCR, one entry per CDR3 protein. Altogether approximately 550,000 distinct CDR3 sequences are present, about 14% being singletons, with the ten largest covering 11% to 15%. The specimen comprised PBMCs, sampled on the day of the yellow fever booster vaccination. These receptors originate from a man younger than 45 who received the YFV17D yellow fever vaccine.

The rearrangement uses TRBV20-1 and TRBJ2-3; D remains ambiguous. V was trimmed by 7 bases and J by 6 bases, leaving 11 bases between them. The CDR3 has 11 residues. Germline V gives CDR1 DFQATT, CDR2 SNEGSKA (reference sequence). The CDR3 is CSVPFGDTQYF. For the CDR3, the DNA is TGCAGTGTACCCTTTGGGGATACGCAGTATTTT.

This chain links TRBV27 with TRBJ2-1; 11 nucleotides agree with TRBD2. The CDR3 contains 17 residues. Germline CDR1 and CDR2: MNHEY and SMNVEV (reference sequence). V was pared by 0 bases and J by 4 bases, with 5 bases of the junction left unmatched. The CDR3 nucleotides are TGTGCCAGCAGTTTATCGATCGCTAGCGGGGGGTACAATGAGCAGTTCTTC. Its protein product is CASSLSIASGGYNEQFF.

This clonotype was detected a few times. The J gene is TRBJ2-1, the V gene TRBV4-2; a possible D gene is TRBD2 (5 bases). CDR3 size: 15 residues. V dropped 5 bases and J dropped 6 bases, with 17 bases sitting between them. CDR1 is LGHNA, CDR2 YNFKEQ, per germline. The CDR3 nucleotides read TGTGCCAGCAGCAACGGGGAATACCTAACCAATGAGCAGTTCTTC. It codes for CASSNGEYLTNEQFF.

The rearrangement joins TRBV6-1 to TRBJ2-2; 7 bases align to TRBD2. The CDR3 runs 15 residues. In germline, CDR1 is MNHNS, CDR2 SASEGT. J gave up 0 bases and V 4 bases, and 2 bases lay outside the gene matches. CDR3 nucleotide sequence: TGTGCCAGCAGTGTAGCGGGCTCGAACACCGGGGAGCTGTTTTTT. Its protein is CASSVAGSNTGELFF.

A few counts support this clonotype. The gene calls are TRBV15 and TRBJ2-3; TRBD2 is a possible D gene (5 bases). The V and J ends lost 0 bases and 4 bases respectively, with 8 bases between them. In germline, CDR1 is LNHNV, CDR2 YYDKDF (reference sequence). The CDR3 runs to 14 residues. The CDR3 loop is CATSRERASDTQYF. The CDR3 region has the DNA TGTGCCACCAGCAGAGAGAGGGCCTCAGATACGCAGTATTTT.

This clonotype is labeled as medium-sized. This CDR3 reads CASKGSGRRDIQYF. The CDR3 bases are TGCGCCAGCAAGGGTAGCGGGAGACGGGACATTCAGTACTTC. This chain connects TRBV5-1 to TRBJ2-4, with 9 bases that match TRBD2. In germline, CDR1 is SGHRS, CDR2 YFSETQ. V trimming: 6 bases; J trimming: 8 bases; junction bases outside the gene matches: 9. The CDR3 contains 14 residues.

This clonotype was seen a few times. The chain carries TRBV5-1 and TRBJ2-3; tentatively, D is TRBD1 or TRBD2 (6 bases each). V lost 5 bases and J 4 bases, leaving 17 bases between the germline ends. CDR3 length: 15 residues. Germline-derived CDR1 and CDR2 are SGHRS and YFSETQ. The CDR3: CASSPGGLYPDTQYF. CDR3 nucleotide sequence: TGCGCCAGCAGTCCCGGGGGCTTATACCCAGATACGCAGTATTTT.

V is TRBV5-1 and J is TRBJ1-1, with 8 bases aligning to TRBD1. Germline V gives CDR1 SGHRS, CDR2 YFSETQ. J gave up 1 base and V 1 base, and 3 bases lay outside the gene matches. This CDR3 has 15 amino acids. CDR3 residues: CASSLLTGGNTEAFF. DNA of the CDR3: TGCGCCAGCAGCTTGTTAACAGGGGGGAACACTGAAGCTTTCTTT.

This clonotype was counted between two and nine times. The J gene is TRBJ2-1, the V gene TRBV30; TRBD2 aligns across 7 bases. The trim removed 7 bases at V and 12 bases at J, leaving 9 bases unmatched. The CDR3 runs to 11 residues. Germline V CDR1 and CDR2: GTSNPN, SVGIG (reference sequence). The CDR3 region has the DNA TGTGCCTCCTCCGAGCGCGGGGGGCAGTTCTTC. This codes for CASSERGGQFF.

This clonotype was recorded a few times. This chain connects TRBV19 to TRBJ2-3; D might be TRBD1 (7 bases). The CDR3 runs to 16 residues. Germline CDR1 is LNHDA and CDR2 is SQIVND (reference sequence). The V end lost 5 bases, the J end lost 7 bases, and 22 bases lay between the germline ends. Here the CDR3 reads CASSSRQGGKLNTQYF. The CDR3 coding sequence is TGTGCCAGTAGTTCCAGACAGGGAGGTAAACTTAATACGCAGTATTTT. The variable domain in full, with the rest retrieved from reference TRBV19 and TRBJ2-3, is DGGITQSPKYLFRKEGQNVTLSCEQNLNHDAMYWYRQDPGQGLRLIYYSQIVNDFQKGDIAEGYSVSREKKESFPLTVTSAQKNPTAFYLCASSSRQGGKLNTQYFGPGTRLTVL.

This clonotype has just a few counts. The chain joins TRBV7-3 to TRBJ2-1; possibly TRBD2 for D (5 bases). Germline CDR1 reads SGHTA; CDR2 reads FQGTGA. V was cut by 0 bases and J by 4 bases, with 16 bases left in between. This CDR3 contains 17 residues. This chain's CDR3 is CASSLTSSISGYNEQFF. DNA of the CDR3: TGTGCCAGCAGCTTAACGTCTTCGATATCGGGGTACAATGAGCAGTTCTTC.

The V and J genes are TRBV27 and TRBJ2-3, with 10 bases lining up with TRBD2. The CDR3 has 15 amino acids. CDR1 is MNHEY, CDR2 SMNVEV, per germline (reference sequence). The V gene end was trimmed by 5 bases and the J gene end by 5 bases; junction bases not matched to a gene: 7. CDR3 in amino acids: CASSRTSGMVDTQYF. The CDR3 DNA reads as TGTGCCAGCAGTCGTACTAGCGGGATGGTAGATACGCAGTATTTT.

The chain links TRBV5-6 to TRBJ2-5; unclear D gene. The CDR3 extends over 15 amino acids. V dropped 3 bases and J dropped 0 bases, with 12 bases sitting between them. The germline V gene encodes CDR1 SGHDT and CDR2 YYEEEE. The CDR3: CASSSHPEYQETQYF. The CDR3 DNA reads TGTGCCAGCAGCTCCCACCCGGAGTACCAAGAGACCCAGTACTTC.

The chain has TRBV29-1 and TRBJ1-1; TRBD1 is a possible D gene (5 bases). V lost 4 bases to trimming and J lost 7 bases, with 10 bases between them. The CDR3 runs 11 residues. CDR1 SQVTM and CDR2 ANQGSEA come from the germline V gene. The CDR3 region is CSVAGRLEAFF. Here the CDR3 DNA reads TGCAGCGTTGCGGGACGGCTTGAAGCTTTCTTT.

The genes are TRBV5-1 and TRBJ2-7; 7 bases match TRBD2. Trimming removed 0 bases from V and 5 bases from J; junction bases left unmatched: 8. Germline CDR1 is SGHRS and CDR2 is YFSETQ. This CDR3 is 15 amino acids long. CDR3 DNA: TGCGCCAGCAGCTTGGGATACGGGAGGTCCCACGAGCAGTACTTC. It specifies CASSLGYGRSHEQYF.

The sample holds a few counts of this clonotype. The chain has TRBV11-1 and TRBJ2-1; TRBD2 aligns across 8 bases. This CDR3 spans 16 amino acids. Germline CDR1 and CDR2: SGHAT and FQDESV (reference sequence). Germline trimming cut 5 bases from V and 3 bases from J; bases unmatched to any gene: 9. The CDR3 sequence is CASSGTTAGVYNEQFF. The CDR3 bases are TGTGCCAGCAGCGGCACCACAGCGGGGGTCTACAATGAGCAGTTCTTC.

This clonotype was seen just once. The chain is built from TRBV20-1 and TRBJ2-7; tentative D call: TRBD2 (6 bases). V dropped 3 bases and J dropped 0 bases, with 12 bases sitting between them. This CDR3 comprises 14 residues. CDR1 and CDR2 from the germline V gene are DFQATT and SNEGSKA (reference sequence). The CDR3 sequence is CSARLAPSSYEQYF. For the CDR3, the DNA is TGCAGTGCTAGGCTAGCGCCCTCCTCCTACGAGCAGTACTTC.

V and J are TRBV7-8 and TRBJ2-1; D is unclear. V was pared by 5 bases and J by 9 bases, with 14 bases between. CDR1 and CDR2 from the germline V gene are SGHVS and FQNEAQ. The CDR3 runs 13 residues. The CDR3 bases are TGTGCCAGCAGCCCTATTGGTGGGCGTGAGCAGTTCTTC. Protein product: CASSPIGGREQFF.